This T cell receptor (beta chain) originates from a study of CD8+CD57+ T cells in acquired aplastic anemia. Study-level findings and limits: Comparison of patients with controls identified almost 30 shared CD8+ CDR3 sequences.

The use of genomic DNA as template underpinned the TCR beta VDJ and CDR3 profiling. One entry per CDR3 protein results from TCRdb running MiXCR on the reads. The data contain under 350,000 distinct CDR3 sequences, under 65% of them singletons. This CDR3 comprises 15 residues. Per germline, CDR1 ENHRY and CDR2 SYGVKD. V was clipped by 2 bases and J by 2 bases; unmatched bases: 2. This clonotype was seen only once. The antigen remains undetermined. An expansion of CD8+CD57+ cells by flow cytometry had been shown in patients chosen for sequencing. All participating patients were living with severe acquired aplastic anemia.

V usage is TRBV10-3 and J usage is TRBJ2-1; the match to TRBD2 covers 8 bases. This TCR came from a human donor with aplastic anemia. Material for sequencing was sorted CD4+, CD8+, or CD8+CD57+ T cells (not recorded which) from PBMCs. The CDR3 sequence is CAISEREGAYNEQFF. The CDR3 DNA is TGTGCCATCAGTGAGCGGGAGGGCGCCTACAATGAGCAGTTCTTC.